Presented here are 30 T cell receptor beta chains from one specimen sequenced in a study of blood T cell repertoires in COVID-19. Assay: immunoSEQ multiplex PCR; the TCRdb copy retains only in-frame clones and omits some. This table holds 210,000 or so clones, about 89% found once. Sample: peripheral blood. Source of these receptors: a man in his forties with acute or convalescent COVID-19.

This sequence joins TRBV27 and TRBJ2-3, with D possibly TRBD1 on 6 matching bases. The length of the CDR3 is 10 residues. V gave up 10 bases and J gave up 10 bases, with 12 bases separating them. Germline V gene lookup returns CDR1 MNHEY and CDR2 SMNVEV (reference sequence). The CDR3 bases are TGTGCCATCGCACAGGGACCGCAGTATTTT. Amino acid sequence: CAIAQGPQYF.

The gene calls are TRBV5-4 and TRBJ1-3; no clear D gene. V was trimmed by 0 bases and J by 0 bases, leaving 13 bases between them. This CDR3 has 17 amino acids. CDR1 is SGHNT, CDR2 YYREEE, per germline (reference sequence). CDR3 nucleotide sequence: TGTGCCAGCAGCTTGGGCATCCCAGGAAGCTCTGGAAACACCATATATTTT. Translation gives CASSLGIPGSSGNTIYF.

The J gene is TRBJ2-7, the V gene TRBV30; D is perhaps TRBD1 (5 bases). Germline CDR1 GTSNPN, CDR2 SVGIG (reference sequence). CDR3 length: 14 amino acids. Trimming took off 2 bases at V and 2 bases at J, with 13 bases between the two ends. The CDR3 region is CAWSLPGKAYEQYF. The CDR3 DNA is TGTGCCTGGAGTCTTCCAGGGAAAGCCTACGAGCAGTACTTC.

The chain couples TRBV6-5 to TRBJ2-7, with 9 bases lining up with TRBD1. Germline CDR1 and CDR2: MNHEY and SVGAGI. V was clipped by 6 bases and J by 0 bases; unmatched bases: 6. This CDR3 is built from 15 residues. The CDR3 nucleotides read TGTGCCAGCAGGCCCGGGACAGGGAGCTCCTACGAGCAGTACTTC. Translation gives CASRPGTGSSYEQYF.

The chain recombines TRBV5-1 with TRBJ2-5; TRBD1 agrees at 9 bases. CDR1 is SGHRS, CDR2 YFSETQ, per germline. V shed 2 bases, J shed 5 bases, and the junction held 10 bases outside the gene matches. The CDR3 sequence is 16 residues long. CDR3 amino acids: CASSLGTGGAGETQYF. In nucleotides, the CDR3 is TGCGCCAGCAGCTTAGGTACAGGGGGCGCCGGGGAGACCCAGTACTTC. Complete variable domain (other parts from reference TRBV5-1 and TRBJ2-5): KAGVTQTPRYLIKTRGQQVTLSCSPISGHRSVSWYQQTPGQGLQFLFEYFSETQRNKGNFPGRFSGRQFSNSRSEMNVSTLELGDSALYLCASSLGTGGAGETQYFGPGTRLLVL.

V gene TRBV10-2 combines with J gene TRBJ2-6; perhaps TRBD1 as D (6 bases). CDR1 and CDR2 from the germline V gene are WSHSY and SAAADI. V was pared by 6 bases and J by 4 bases, with 13 bases between. This CDR3 spans 15 amino acids. Here the CDR3 DNA reads TGCGCCAGCAGCGATACAGGGTCCGGGGCCAACGTCCTGACTTTC. Encoded protein: CASSDTGSGANVLTF.

The chain is built from TRBV6-5 and TRBJ2-7; D might be TRBD1 (6 bases). Germline assignment: CDR1 MNHEY and CDR2 SVGAGI. V gave up 2 bases and J gave up 3 bases, with 8 bases separating them. The CDR3 has 13 amino acids. CDR3 residues: CASSYTDSYEQYF. The CDR3 DNA is TGTGCCAGCAGTTACACGGACAGCTACGAGCAGTACTTC.

The rearrangement uses TRBV30 and TRBJ1-4; D is unresolved. V was cut by 1 base and J by 4 bases, with 13 bases left in between. The germline gives CDR1 GTSNPN, CDR2 SVGIG (reference sequence). The CDR3 consists of 15 residues. The CDR3 reads CAWSATRRYNEKLFF. DNA for the CDR3: TGTGCCTGGAGTGCCACTCGGCGGTATAATGAAAAACTGTTTTTT.

This chain joins TRBV5-6 and TRBJ2-3, with D maybe TRBD1 (6 bases). From germline, CDR1 is SGHDT and CDR2 YYEEEE. V shed 0 bases and J shed 1 base, with 12 bases lying between them. The CDR3 contains 16 residues. The CDR3 nucleotides are TGTGCCAGCAGCTTGGCCACAGGGTCCGGCACAGATACGCAGTATTTT. The encoded protein is CASSLATGSGTDTQYF. Based on the CDR3 plus reference TRBV5-6 and TRBJ2-3, the full variable domain is DAGVTQSPTHLIKTRGQQVTLRCSPKSGHDTVSWYQQALGQGPQFIFQYYEEEERQRGNFPDRFSGHQFPNYSSELNVNALLLGDSALYLCASSLATGSGTDTQYFGPGTRLTVL.

J is TRBJ2-7 and V is TRBV6-5; D possibly corresponds to TRBD1 (6 bases). Germline V gene data show CDR1 as MNHEY and CDR2 as SVGAGI. The CDR3 is 13 amino acids. The ends were cut back, 6 bases at V and 2 bases at J, with 11 bases in the middle. The CDR3 sequence: CASRRTATYEQYF. The CDR3 region has the DNA TGTGCCAGCAGACGGACAGCGACCTACGAGCAGTACTTC.

The V gene is TRBV12-3 or TRBV12-4, the J gene TRBJ2-7, with unresolved D. V lost 3 bases to trimming and J lost 6 bases, with 6 bases between them. This CDR3 is 11 amino acids long. CDR3 sequence reads: CASSFSSEQYF. The CDR3 nucleotides read TGTGCCAGCAGTTTTAGCTCCGAGCAGTACTTC.

CDR3 region: CASSPSILQETQYF. The CDR3 bases are TGTGCCAGCAGTCCAAGTATACTTCAAGAGACCCAGTACTTC. The chain joins TRBV6-5 to TRBJ2-5; D not resolved. Per germline, CDR1 MNHEY and CDR2 SVGAGI. Trimming pared 5 bases from V and 2 bases from J, leaving 12 bases between. The CDR3 runs 14 residues.

The rearrangement uses TRBV11-2 and TRBJ1-2; D is possibly TRBD1 (6 bases). The CDR3 consists of 15 residues. Looked up from germline, CDR1 is SGHAT and CDR2 is FQNNGV. V was trimmed by 1 base and J by 8 bases, leaving 17 bases between them. CDR3 nucleotides: TGTGCCAGCAGCTTAGTGACCAGGGGCGAGCGGGGCTACACCTTC. Its protein product is CASSLVTRGERGYTF.

V is TRBV4-2 and J is TRBJ1-5; no clear D gene. This CDR3 is 16 amino acids long. Looked up from germline, CDR1 is LGHNA and CDR2 is YNFKEQ. V lost 5 bases and J lost 1, with 15 bases in between. CDR3 DNA sequence: TGTGCCAGCAGCATCGGTCGATCGGGGAGCAATCAGCCCCAGCATTTT. Translated: CASSIGRSGSNQPQHF.

Concerning this clone: The junction departs from the called germline gene at one end, perhaps through a read error. This chain uses TRBV11-2 with TRBJ1-2; TRBD1 matches 8 bases. Germline loops: CDR1 SGHAT, CDR2 FQNNGV. The CDR3 is 12 residues long. The CDR3 is CASSSNAAGTGF. The CDR3, as DNA: TGTGCCAGCAGCAGCAATGCGGCCGGGACAGGCTTC.

The chain has TRBV7-9 and TRBJ1-6; a weak D match, TRBD1 (5 bases). The germline gives CDR1 SEHNR, CDR2 FQNEAQ (reference sequence). V dropped 4 bases and J dropped 0 bases, with 13 bases sitting between them. The CDR3 length is 17 residues. CDR3 DNA sequence: TGTGCCAGCAGCTCGGGGGACGGCGGCTCCTATAATTCACCCCTCCACTTT. Translating it yields CASSSGDGGSYNSPLHF.

The CDR3 region is CASRGDRESLHF. CDR3 DNA: TGTGCCAGCAGAGGGGACAGGGAGTCCCTCCACTTT. This chain uses TRBV2 with TRBJ1-6, with TRBD1 matching over 9 bases. This CDR3 spans 12 amino acids. CDR1 is SNHLY and CDR2 is FYNNEI in the germline V gene. Trimming removed 6 bases from V and 14 bases from J; junction bases left unmatched: 5.

For the CDR3, the DNA is TGTGCCAGCAGTGATTGGAGCTCTGGAAACACCATATATTTT. This encodes CASSDWSSGNTIYF. The chain has TRBV2 and TRBJ1-3; the D is unclear. The CDR3 spans 14 residues. Germline CDR1 SNHLY, CDR2 FYNNEI. V was cut by 3 bases and J by 0 bases, with 6 bases left in between.

This clone was recorded once. The chain employs TRBV7-2 and TRBJ2-2; 9 bases align to TRBD1. The germline gives CDR1 SGHTA, CDR2 FQGNSA. Losses at the gene ends were 4 bases for V and 7 bases for J; bases not matched to a gene: 7. This CDR3 has 15 amino acids. The DNA for the CDR3 is TGTGCCAGCAGCTCCTACAGGGGGCTGGGCGGGGAGCTGTTTTTT. Residues: CASSSYRGLGGELFF.

The gene calls are TRBV6-1 and TRBJ2-7; TRBD2 matches at 10 bases. J was trimmed by 2 bases and V by 3 bases; bases with no gene match: 4. CDR1 MNHNS and CDR2 SASEGT come from the germline V gene. The CDR3 totals 15 residues. The CDR3 nucleotides are TGTGCCAGCAGTGACAAGCTAGCGGGGGCCTACGAGCAGTACTTC. Translation gives CASSDKLAGAYEQYF.

This clone was detected only a few times. The chain links TRBV5-1 to TRBJ2-3; D remains ambiguous. V shed 3 bases and J shed 5 bases, with 4 bases lying between them. The length of the CDR3 is 11 residues. CDR1 is SGHRS, CDR2 YFSETQ, per germline. CDR3 bases: TGCGCCAGCAGCTCGGGAGATACGCAGTATTTT. Its translation is CASSSGDTQYF.

The chain links TRBV28 to TRBJ2-1, with TRBD1 matching over 7 bases. This CDR3 comprises 12 residues. Trimming took 6 bases from V and 8 from J; bases not matched to a gene: 4. Germline V gene lookup returns CDR1 MDHEN and CDR2 SYDVKM. CDR3 DNA sequence: TGTGCCAGCAGCACAGGGGAAGATGAGCAGTTCTTC. It yields the protein CASSTGEDEQFF. Full variable domain (outside the CDR3, taken from reference TRBV28 and TRBJ2-1): DVKVTQSSRYLVKRTGEKVFLECVQDMDHENMFWYRQDPGLGLRLIYFSYDVKMKEKGDIPEGYSVSREKKERFSLILESASTNQTSMYLCASSTGEDEQFFGPGTRLTVL.

The chain carries TRBV9 and TRBJ1-2, with TRBD1 matching 9 bases. CDR1 is SGDLS, CDR2 YYNGEE, per germline. The V and J ends lost 4 bases and 8 bases, in that order; junction bases with no gene match: 6. There are 13 residues in the CDR3. For the CDR3, the DNA is TGTGCCAGCAGCCCGGGACAGGGAGGAGGCTACACCTTC. Encoded protein: CASSPGQGGGYTF. Full variable domain (remainder filled in from reference TRBV9 and TRBJ1-2): DSGVTQTPKHLITATGQRVTLRCSPRSGDLSVYWYQQSLDQGLQFLIQYYNGEERAKGNILERFSAQQFPDLHSELNLSSLELGDSALYFCASSPGQGGGYTFGSGTRLTVV.

The chain is built from TRBV5-6 and TRBJ1-4; a possible D gene is TRBD1 (5 bases). V was cut by 0 bases and J by 8 bases, with 14 bases left in between. In germline, CDR1 is SGHDT, CDR2 YYEEEE. This CDR3 region has 15 residues. The CDR3 reads CASSLVGPGNEKLFF. The CDR3 DNA follows: TGTGCCAGCAGCTTGGTAGGTCCAGGGAACGAAAAACTGTTTTTT.

The V call is TRBV4-3, the J call TRBJ1-6; 7 nucleotides align to TRBD1. The CDR3 covers 16 residues. Per the germline V gene, CDR1 is LGHNA and CDR2 is YSLEER. Losses at the gene ends were 0 bases for V and 7 bases for J; bases not matched to a gene: 6. The DNA of the CDR3 is TGCGCCAGCAGCCAAGAAACAGGGGTGAGGAATTCACCCCTCCACTTT. Amino acids: CASSQETGVRNSPLHF.

The chain joins TRBV9 to TRBJ2-2; TRBD2 matches at 10 bases. The germline V gene has CDR1 SGDLS and CDR2 YYNGEE. Trimming took 1 base from V and 2 from J; bases not matched to a gene: 8. The CDR3 contains 18 residues. The DNA for the CDR3 is TGTGCCAGCAGCGTAAGAGGTAGCGGGGGGCCCAACACCGGGGAGCTGTTTTTT. Amino acid sequence: CASSVRGSGGPNTGELFF.

The chain carries TRBV3-1 (or the pseudogene TRBV3-2) and TRBJ2-5; D is perhaps TRBD2 (5 bases). The CDR3 length is 13 residues. CDR1 is LGHDT, CDR2 YNNKEL, per germline (reference sequence). V lost 0 bases to trimming and J lost 5 bases, with 7 bases between them. The CDR3 DNA sequence: TGTGCCAGCAGCCAAGATACGGGGGAGACCCAGTACTTC. Translating gives CASSQDTGETQYF.

This clone showed up just once. V and J are TRBV28 and TRBJ2-3; D is undetermined. Trimming removed 5 bases at V and 6 bases at J, with 15 bases between. Looked up from germline, CDR1 is MDHEN and CDR2 is SYDVKM. This CDR3 contains 14 residues. CDR3 nucleotide sequence: TGTGCCAGCAGTAATACCTGGTCGGTCGATACGCAGTATTTT. It translates to CASSNTWSVDTQYF.

V and J are TRBV30 and TRBJ1-2; D perhaps matches TRBD1 (6 bases). V was pared by 2 bases and J by 4 bases, with 14 bases between. Germline loops: CDR1 GTSNPN, CDR2 SVGIG (reference sequence). The CDR3 is made up of 14 amino acids. The CDR3 region has the DNA TGTGCCTGGAGTTTTGTGGACAGCGCCTATGGCTACACCTTC. Protein product: CAWSFVDSAYGYTF.

The chain's CDR3 is CASSARSYEQYF. The CDR3 DNA follows: TGTGCCAGCAGTGCTCGGTCCTACGAGCAGTACTTC. The rearrangement links TRBV2 to TRBJ2-7, with unresolved D. Germline V gene sequence: CDR1 SNHLY, CDR2 FYNNEI. The CDR3 covers 12 residues. Trimming removed 4 bases from V and 1 base from J, with 5 bases in between.